The 27 T cell receptor beta chains in this list originate from one sample, sequenced in a study of a mutant IDH1 vaccine in newly diagnosed glioma. Time point in this sample: baseline, week 1 (first vaccination visit). Stated treatment: pre-vaccination baseline after standard-of-care therapy. Method: immunoSEQ multiplex PCR; TCRdb's copy keeps in-frame clones and lacks some. Here the sample spans about 51,000 clones, around 80% being singletons. The sample was PBMCs, taken from a glioma patient treated with radiotherapy, temozolomide or both. Receptors originate from a woman between 40 and 50 years old with glioma.

The J gene is TRBJ1-4, the V gene TRBV18, with D possibly being TRBD1 (6 bases). CDR1 is KGHSH, CDR2 LQKENI, per germline. The CDR3 is 16 amino acids. V was shortened by 3 bases and J by 3 bases, with 14 bases between the two germline ends. CDR3 bases: TGTGCCAGCTCACCTTTGGGGGGGCCGGCTAATGAAAAACTGTTTTTT. This sequence encodes CASSPLGGPANEKLFF.

The chain carries TRBV30 and TRBJ1-5; D gene uncertain. Trimming shortened V by 0 bases and J by 0 bases, and 6 bases separated the two germline ends. CDR3 length: 14 residues. In germline, CDR1 is GTSNPN, CDR2 SVGIG (reference sequence). The CDR3 protein is CAWSVLYSNQPQHF. DNA for the CDR3: TGTGCCTGGAGTGTACTTTATAGCAATCAGCCCCAGCATTTT.

This clone was counted a few times. The chain has TRBV5-1 and TRBJ2-5; the D gene is possibly TRBD2 (6 bases). Germline V CDR1 and CDR2: SGHRS, YFSETQ. V shed 7 bases and J shed 5 bases, with 21 bases lying between them. The CDR3 totals 15 residues. The CDR3: CASSISGTGLETQYF. The DNA for the CDR3 is TGCGCCAGCTCAATATCTGGGACTGGCCTGGAGACCCAGTACTTC. Full variable domain (outside the CDR3, taken from reference TRBV5-1 and TRBJ2-5): KAGVTQTPRYLIKTRGQQVTLSCSPISGHRSVSWYQQTPGQGLQFLFEYFSETQRNKGNFPGRFSGRQFSNSRSEMNVSTLELGDSALYLCASSISGTGLETQYFGPGTRLLVL.

The chain uses TRBV5-1 and TRBJ1-4, with TRBD1 matching over 7 bases. Germline CDR1 and CDR2: SGHRS and YFSETQ. This CDR3 has 15 residues. Unmatched junction bases numbered 8, after V lost 2 bases and J lost 7 bases. The CDR3 here is CASSLMTGNPEKLFF. The CDR3 DNA sequence: TGCGCCAGCAGCTTAATGACAGGGAACCCTGAAAAACTGTTTTTT.

This chain joins TRBV6-5 and TRBJ2-1; 7 positions match TRBD1. J was trimmed by 6 bases and V by 2 bases; bases with no gene match: 7. The CDR3 runs 15 residues. CDR1 MNHEY and CDR2 SVGAGI come from the germline V gene. The CDR3 region is CASSYGAGGRNEQFF. The DNA for the CDR3 is TGTGCCAGCAGTTACGGGGCAGGGGGACGCAATGAGCAGTTCTTC.

The V call is TRBV7-2, the J call TRBJ1-2; no definite D call. The germline V gene encodes CDR1 SGHTA and CDR2 FQGNSA. Trimming left V 3 bases short and J 5 bases short, with 7 bases between. The CDR3 covers 12 residues. The CDR3 is CASSFGGYGYTF. Here the CDR3 DNA reads TGTGCCAGCAGCTTCGGAGGGTATGGCTACACCTTC. Supplemented by reference TRBV7-2 and TRBJ1-2, the full variable domain reads GAGVSQSPSNKVTEKGKDVELRCDPISGHTALYWYRQSLGQGLEFLIYFQGNSAPDKSGLPSDRFSAERTGGSVSTLTIQRTQQEDSAVYLCASSFGGYGYTFGSGTRLTVV.

In its sample, this clone was seen once. The chain recombines TRBV2 with TRBJ1-1; D call uncertain. Germline V gene sequence: CDR1 SNHLY, CDR2 FYNNEI. CDR3 length: 13 amino acids. Trimming stripped 2 bases from V and 8 bases from J, with 12 bases between. The CDR3 loop reads CASSERSGWEAFF. The CDR3, as DNA: TGTGCCAGCAGTGAACGGTCAGGCTGGGAAGCTTTCTTT.

This chain uses TRBV9 with TRBJ2-7, with TRBD1 matching over 7 bases. The CDR3 is 15 amino acids. With 3 bases clipped from V and 0 bases from J, the junction kept 6 bases outside the gene matches. Germline V CDR1 and CDR2: SGDLS, YYNGEE. CDR3 sequence (DNA): TGTGCCAGCAGCGGACCGGGACAGAGCTCCTACGAGCAGTACTTC. This translates into CASSGPGQSSYEQYF.

The J gene is TRBJ2-7, the V gene TRBV19; D remains ambiguous. CDR1 and CDR2 from the germline V gene are LNHDA and SQIVND (reference sequence). V lost 4 bases and J lost 0, with 7 bases in between. This CDR3 spans 13 amino acids. The DNA of the CDR3 is TGTGCCAGTAGTAGGCAGGTCTCCTACGAGCAGTACTTC. Protein: CASSRQVSYEQYF.

The rearrangement links TRBV4-3 to TRBJ1-2; D not resolved. The V gene's germline CDR1 is LGHNA and CDR2 YSLEER. The CDR3 covers 16 residues. Trimming took 0 bases from V and 8 from J, leaving 19 bases between them. The CDR3 loop reads CASSQDWVGRTGGYTF. The CDR3 DNA reads as TGCGCCAGCAGCCAAGATTGGGTGGGAAGAACGGGAGGCTACACCTTC.

The chain uses TRBV5-1 and TRBJ2-7, with D possibly being TRBD1 or TRBD2 (5 bases each). V lost 1 base to trimming and J lost 4 bases, with 12 bases between them. CDR3 length equals 14 residues. Germline CDR1 is SGHRS and CDR2 is YFSETQ. CDR3 in amino acids: CASSLNGAWYEQYF. In DNA, the CDR3 is TGCGCCAGCAGCTTGAACGGGGCGTGGTACGAGCAGTACTTC.

The rearrangement joins TRBV5-8 to TRBJ1-3; 8 nucleotides align to TRBD1. Germline CDR1 and CDR2: SGHTS and YDEGEE. With 4 bases clipped from V and 3 bases from J, the junction kept 3 bases outside the gene matches. CDR3 length equals 14 residues. The CDR3 loop reads CASSATGDGNTIYF. The DNA for the CDR3 is TGTGCCAGCAGCGCGACAGGGGATGGAAACACCATATATTTT.

The chain combines TRBV5-1 with TRBJ2-7; 8 bases agree with TRBD2. J lost 6 bases, V lost 9 bases, and 11 bases had no gene match. Germline CDR1 reads SGHRS; CDR2 reads YFSETQ. This CDR3 has 13 residues. CDR3: CATTPGLGTEQYF. The DNA of the CDR3 is TGCGCCACCACCCCGGGACTAGGGACCGAGCAGTACTTC.

The rearrangement joins TRBV19 to TRBJ1-5; 8 bases fit TRBD1. The J segment lost 6 bases and the V segment lost 8 bases, leaving 3 bases of the junction unmatched. The CDR3 sequence is 12 residues long. Looked up from germline, CDR1 is LNHDA and CDR2 is SQIVND (reference sequence). DNA for the CDR3: TGTGCCAGTCTCGGACAGGGTCAGCCCCAGCATTTT. It codes for CASLGQGQPQHF.

V usage is TRBV4-3 and J usage is TRBJ2-1; unclear D gene. V lost 0 bases and J lost 8, with 14 bases in between. CDR1 LGHNA and CDR2 YSLEER come from the germline V gene. The CDR3 has 15 amino acids. The DNA of the CDR3 is TGCGCCAGCAGCCAAGAGGTCGGAGTCTTCCATGAGCAGTTCTTC. Translating gives CASSQEVGVFHEQFF.

The chain carries TRBV2 and TRBJ1-4; tentative D call: TRBD1 (5 bases). CDR1 is SNHLY, CDR2 FYNNEI, per germline. The V end was cut by 3 bases, the J end by 8 bases, with 13 bases between. The CDR3 contains 14 residues. This chain's CDR3 is CASSDGGNREKLFF. The CDR3 nucleotides read TGTGCCAGCAGTGATGGGGGGAACCGGGAAAAACTGTTTTTT.

J is TRBJ1-1 and V is TRBV2; maybe TRBD1 (5 bases). Trimming removed 8 bases from V and 0 bases from J, with 13 bases in between. The length of the CDR3 is 14 residues. CDR1 is SNHLY and CDR2 is FYNNEI in the germline V gene. DNA of the CDR3: TGTGCCAGCTCCCCAGGGTTCATGAACACTGAAGCTTTCTTT. It encodes CASSPGFMNTEAFF.

The rearrangement uses TRBV13 and TRBJ2-5; 11 bases map to TRBD2. The CDR3 sequence is 15 residues long. Trimming took 2 bases from V and 3 from J; bases not matched to a gene: 2. Per the germline V gene, CDR1 is PRHDT and CDR2 is FYEKMQ (reference sequence). CDR3 residues: CASSLTSGGKETQYF. In nucleotides, the CDR3 is TGTGCCAGCAGCTTAACTAGCGGGGGTAAAGAGACCCAGTACTTC.

The chain joins TRBV29-1 to TRBJ2-1, with TRBD2 matching over 9 bases. CDR1 and CDR2 from the germline V gene are SQVTM and ANQGSEA. The CDR3 has 14 amino acids. V was pared by 4 bases and J by 7 bases, with 8 bases of the junction left unmatched. The CDR3 loop is CSVVGRLAANEQFF. In DNA, the CDR3 is TGCAGCGTTGTGGGGCGACTAGCGGCTAATGAGCAGTTCTTC.

This clone has only one observation. The chain employs TRBV7-8 and TRBJ1-2; D unresolved. Per germline, CDR1 SGHVS and CDR2 FQNEAQ. The CDR3 sequence is 13 residues long. The ends were cut back, 1 base at V and 2 bases at J, with 5 bases in the middle. DNA of the CDR3: TGTGCCAGCAGCTTAGGAGGGAACTATGGCTACACCTTC. It codes for CASSLGGNYGYTF.

The J gene is TRBJ2-3, the V gene TRBV2; possible D gene TRBD2, 6 bases. This CDR3 contains 16 residues. Germline CDR1 reads SNHLY; CDR2 reads FYNNEI. The V end was cut by 1 base, the J end by 4 bases, with 15 bases between. The DNA for the CDR3 is TGTGCCAGCAGTGAAGAGCGGGTTTCAGGGTCAGATACGCAGTATTTT. This sequence encodes CASSEERVSGSDTQYF.

This chain connects TRBV27 to TRBJ2-1; maybe TRBD1 (5 bases). V was clipped by 2 bases and J by 4 bases, with 6 bases between them. This CDR3 is built from 13 residues. Germline V gene sequence: CDR1 MNHEY, CDR2 SMNVEV (reference sequence). The CDR3 sequence is CASSLQGYNEQFF. The CDR3 bases are TGTGCCAGCAGTTTACAGGGATACAATGAGCAGTTCTTC.

The V gene is TRBV19, the J gene TRBJ1-2; 7 bases line up with TRBD1. The CDR3 totals 12 residues. Trimming removed 6 bases from V and 8 bases from J; junction bases left unmatched: 6. Germline V gene sequence: CDR1 LNHDA, CDR2 SQIVND (reference sequence). CDR3 sequence: CASRFGQEGYTF. The CDR3, as DNA: TGTGCCAGTAGATTCGGACAGGAGGGCTACACCTTC. Filled out from reference TRBV19 and TRBJ1-2, the complete variable domain reads DGGITQSPKYLFRKEGQNVTLSCEQNLNHDAMYWYRQDPGQGLRLIYYSQIVNDFQKGDIAEGYSVSREKKESFPLTVTSAQKNPTAFYLCASRFGQEGYTFGSGTRLTVV.

The rearrangement joins TRBV10-3 to TRBJ1-3; D call uncertain. The germline V and J ends were trimmed by 7 bases and 5 bases, with 18 bases remaining between them. The CDR3 is made up of 15 amino acids. Germline CDR1 ENHRY, CDR2 SYGVKD. The CDR3 is CAIMSGVSSRNTIYF. CDR3 nucleotide sequence: TGTGCCATCATGAGCGGGGTATCGAGTCGAAACACCATATATTTT.

The rearrangement joins TRBV6-1 to TRBJ2-5, with D hard to call. The germline gives CDR1 MNHNS, CDR2 SASEGT. The CDR3 runs 11 residues. Trimming took off 3 bases at V and 7 bases at J, with 6 bases between the two ends. In DNA, the CDR3 is TGTGCCAGCAGTGACCCCGGGACCCAGTACTTC. The encoded protein is CASSDPGTQYF.

The genes are TRBV5-5 and TRBJ2-1, with D uncertain. Trimming stripped 6 bases from V and 7 bases from J, with 14 bases between. Per the germline V gene, CDR1 is SGHKS and CDR2 is YYEKEE (reference sequence). The CDR3 covers 13 residues. The CDR3 region is CASNSGSLNEQFF. The CDR3 DNA reads as TGTGCCAGCAATTCCGGGTCCTTAAATGAGCAGTTCTTC. Variable domain in full (rest from reference TRBV5-5 and TRBJ2-1): DAGVTQSPTHLIKTRGQQVTLRCSPISGHKSVSWYQQVLGQGPQFIFQYYEKEERGRGNFPDRFSARQFPNYSSELNVNALLLGDSALYLCASNSGSLNEQFFGPGTRLTVL.

The V and J genes are TRBV7-2 and TRBJ2-5, with 9 bases identical to TRBD1. J was trimmed by 5 bases and V by 7 bases; bases with no gene match: 17. CDR3 length equals 17 residues. Germline-derived CDR1 and CDR2 are SGHTA and FQGNSA. CDR3 amino acids: CASTFRTGAFKGETQYF. The CDR3, as DNA: TGTGCCAGCACCTTCCGGACAGGGGCGTTCAAGGGGGAGACCCAGTACTTC.